This is a list of T cell receptor beta chains from one sample in a study of T cell repertoires in cytomegalovirus infection. Using its own MiXCR run on the reads, TCRdb lists one record per CDR3 protein. The sample shows 210,000 or so distinct CDR3 sequences, roughly 6.5% of them seen only once. Sequenced material: PBMCs. These receptors were obtained from a human donor in good health (CMV status not recorded). Some clones in this sample may be carry-over from other donors' samples. The CDR3 runs from the conserved cysteine through the conserved F or W. Fields, in order: clone size, V gene, J gene, D gene, CDR3 DNA, CDR3 protein. D genes are given only for firm matches. Size tells how often a clone was seen (once, few, many) or the class of an expanded clone, and some rows leave it out.

many	TRBV7-2	TRBJ2-5	-	TGTGCCAGCAGAGTTAGAGGTGGGGGTGGAGAGACCCAGTACTTC	CASRVRGGGGETQYF
few	TRBV4-1	TRBJ1-1	-	TGCGCCAGCAGCCAAGAAGGGGGGTCGCTCAAGGAAGCTTTCTTT	CASSQEGGSLKEAFF
many	TRBV7-8	TRBJ2-1	-	TGTGCCAGCAGTTTGCAGGGCTATGAGCAGTTCTTC	CASSLQGYEQFF
many	TRBV6-5	TRBJ1-6	-	TGTGCCAGCAGTTACGTCAGGCTGGAGAATTCACCCCTCCACTTT	CASSYVRLENSPLHF
many	TRBV28	TRBJ1-1	-	TGTGCCAGTCATACCCTCGATGGGAACACTGAAGCTTTCTTT	CASHTLDGNTEAFF
many	TRBV12-5	TRBJ2-1	-	TGTGCTAGTGGTTTGTCGGCCAATGAGCAGTTCTTC	CASGLSANEQFF
many	TRBV7-2	TRBJ1-1	-	TGTGCCAGCAGCTTAGCGGAGACTGAAGCTTTCTTT	CASSLAETEAFF
many	TRBV5-4	TRBJ2-3	-	TGTGCCAGCAGCAAGGGACCCCAGACAGATACGCAGTATTTT	CASSKGPQTDTQYF
many	TRBV10-3	TRBJ1-2	TRBD1	TGTGCCAGCGAACCCGGGACAGGGAACGGCTACACCTTC	CASEPGTGNGYTF
many	TRBV7-8	TRBJ1-1	-	TGTGCCAGCAGCTTAGGCCTTCTCGGGAACACTGAAGCTTTCTTT	CASSLGLLGNTEAFF
many	TRBV7-2	TRBJ1-2	-	TGTGCCAGCAGAATCGGCAGGGCTGTCTATGGCTACACCTTC	CASRIGRAVYGYTF
-	TRBV11-2	TRBJ2-6	-	TGTGCCAGCAGCGGACCGGAGGGGGCTTTTTTTTTTGGCGGGGCCAACGTCCTGACTTTC	CASSGPEGAFFFGGANVLTF
-	TRBV11-2	TRBJ2-6	TRBD1	TGTGCCAGCAGCTTAGACCCGGGACAGGGTGGCGGGGCCAACGTCCTGACTTTC	CASSLDPGQGGGANVLTF
many	TRBV7-2	TRBJ1-3	-	TGTGCCAGCAGCTTAGAAAGGGGGTTAGACACCATATATTTT	CASSLERGLDTIYF
few	TRBV20-1	TRBJ1-5	-	TGCAGTGCTAGACCAGGGAGCAATCAGCCCCAGCATTTT	CSARPGSNQPQHF
few	TRBV7-2	TRBJ1-6	-	TGTGCCAGCAGCTTATGGTCGCAGCTAAATTCACCCCTCCACTTT	CASSLWSQLNSPLHF
many	TRBV11-1	TRBJ1-2	TRBD1	TGTGCCAGCGCGAGACAGGGAAACTATGGCTACACCTTC	CASARQGNYGYTF
many	TRBV29-1	TRBJ2-5	TRBD1	TGCAGCGTCCCCGCCGGGACAGCAATGACCCAGTACTTC	CSVPAGTAMTQYF